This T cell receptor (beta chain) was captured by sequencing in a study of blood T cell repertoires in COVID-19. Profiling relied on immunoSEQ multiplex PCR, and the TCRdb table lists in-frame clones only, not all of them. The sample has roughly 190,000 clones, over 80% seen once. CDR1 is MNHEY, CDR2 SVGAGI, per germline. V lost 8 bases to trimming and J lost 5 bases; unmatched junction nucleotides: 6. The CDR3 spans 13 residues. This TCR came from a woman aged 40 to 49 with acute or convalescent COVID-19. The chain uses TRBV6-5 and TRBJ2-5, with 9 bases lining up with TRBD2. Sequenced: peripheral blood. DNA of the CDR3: TGTGCCAGCGCGGGAGGGCCTCAGGAGACCCAGTACTTC. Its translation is CASAGGPQETQYF.